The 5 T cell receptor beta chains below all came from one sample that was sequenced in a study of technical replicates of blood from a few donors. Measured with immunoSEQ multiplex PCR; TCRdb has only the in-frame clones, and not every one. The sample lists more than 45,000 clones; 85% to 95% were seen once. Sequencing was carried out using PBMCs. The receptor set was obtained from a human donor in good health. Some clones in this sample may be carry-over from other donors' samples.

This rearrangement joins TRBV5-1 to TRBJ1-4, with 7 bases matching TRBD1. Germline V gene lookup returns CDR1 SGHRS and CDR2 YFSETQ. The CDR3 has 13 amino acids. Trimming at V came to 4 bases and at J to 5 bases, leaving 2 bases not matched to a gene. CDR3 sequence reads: CASSKTGNEKLFF. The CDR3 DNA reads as TGCGCCAGCAGCAAGACAGGGAATGAAAAACTGTTTTTT. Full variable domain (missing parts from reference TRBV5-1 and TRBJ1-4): KAGVTQTPRYLIKTRGQQVTLSCSPISGHRSVSWYQQTPGQGLQFLFEYFSETQRNKGNFPGRFSGRQFSNSRSEMNVSTLELGDSALYLCASSKTGNEKLFFGSGTQLSVL.

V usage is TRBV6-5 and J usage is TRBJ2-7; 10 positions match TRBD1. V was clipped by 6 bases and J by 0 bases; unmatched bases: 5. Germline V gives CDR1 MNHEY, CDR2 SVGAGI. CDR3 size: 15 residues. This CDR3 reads CASSRQGADSYEQYF. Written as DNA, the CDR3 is TGTGCCAGCAGCCGACAGGGGGCCGACTCCTACGAGCAGTACTTC.

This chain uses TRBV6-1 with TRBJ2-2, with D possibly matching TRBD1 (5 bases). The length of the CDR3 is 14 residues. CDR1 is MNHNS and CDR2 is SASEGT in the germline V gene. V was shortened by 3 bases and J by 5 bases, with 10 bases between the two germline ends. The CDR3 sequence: CASSEGQVTGELFF. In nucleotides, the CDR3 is TGTGCCAGCAGTGAGGGGCAGGTAACCGGGGAGCTGTTTTTT.

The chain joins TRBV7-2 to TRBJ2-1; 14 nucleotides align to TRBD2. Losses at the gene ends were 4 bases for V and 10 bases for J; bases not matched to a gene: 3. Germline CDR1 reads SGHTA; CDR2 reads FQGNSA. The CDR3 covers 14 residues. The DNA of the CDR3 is TGTGCCAGCAGCTCGGGACTAGCGGGAGTGGAGCAGTTCTTC. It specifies CASSSGLAGVEQFF.

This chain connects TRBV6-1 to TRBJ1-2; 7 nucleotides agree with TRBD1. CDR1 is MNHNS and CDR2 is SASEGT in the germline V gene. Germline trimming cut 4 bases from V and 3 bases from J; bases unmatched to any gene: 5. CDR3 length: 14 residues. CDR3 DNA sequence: TGTGCCAGCAGTGGGAAAGGGGGCCACTATGGCTACACCTTC. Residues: CASSGKGGHYGYTF.